This T cell receptor (beta chain) was identified during a study of cytomegalovirus exposure and HLA in healthy donors. Study-wide results and caveats: Relative to equally common others, HLA-associated TCR beta chains showed greater clonal expansion in a later analysis. Researchers reportedly found TCR beta sequences accurately predicted most subjects' HLA-A and HLA-B alleles. V- and J-gene trimming in TCR beta was tied to a missense DCLRE1C variant by an analysis performed later.

These donors, healthy bone marrow donors, were studied. Concerning this clone itself: Antigen: not known.

With 60 Vbeta and 13 Jbeta primers, the PCR was carried out. The protocol was immunoSEQ multiplex PCR, while the TCRdb copy is restricted to in-frame clones and leaves out a portion. The repertoire holds 100,000 to 150,000 clones, with 81% as singletons. Germline-derived CDR1 and CDR2 are LGHNA and YSLEER. The CDR3 has 15 residues. V lost 0 bases, J lost 4 bases, and 12 bases lay in between. The rearrangement links TRBV4-3 to TRBJ2-5; TRBD1 might be the D (6 bases). This sequence was found in a woman between 40 and 55 years old in good health and CMV-seronegative. Specimen: PBMCs. The CDR3 loop is CASSQDFQGIETQYF. As DNA, the CDR3 is TGCGCCAGCAGCCAAGATTTCCAGGGGATAGAGACCCAGTACTTC.